A selection of T cell receptor beta chains follows, all from one sample in a study of T cell responses to AZD1222 COVID-19 vaccine. TCRdb's table, derived via immunoSEQ multiplex PCR, lists solely in-frame clones and lacks some. The sample contains some 120,000 clones, 89% of which appear only once. This specimen was peripheral blood, taken 28 days after the second AZD1222 dose. These receptors were collected from an adult who received the AZD1222 COVID-19 vaccine. CDR3s include the opening cysteine and the closing phenylalanine or tryptophan. Each record gives: J gene, clone size, V gene, D gene, CDR3 DNA, CDR3 protein. A D gene is named only where the DNA matches it firmly. Rows give clone size only sometimes, using once, few, many, or a class for an expanded clone.

j_gene: TRBJ1-2
abundance: -
v_gene: TRBV10-3
d_gene: -
CDR3nt: TGTGCCATCACCGAGGAGGCCCCTTATGGCTACACCTTC
CDR3aa: CAITEEAPYGYTF

j_gene: TRBJ2-5
abundance: -
v_gene: TRBV28
d_gene: -
CDR3nt: TGTGCCAGCAGTTTGTCAGGGTCTCAAGAGACCCAGTACTTC
CDR3aa: CASSLSGSQETQYF

j_gene: TRBJ2-7
abundance: -
v_gene: TRBV12-3/TRBV12-4
d_gene: -
CDR3nt: TGTGCCAGCAGTTTAGGGCAGCTCTACGAGCAGTACTTC
CDR3aa: CASSLGQLYEQYF

j_gene: TRBJ1-5
abundance: -
v_gene: TRBV4-3
d_gene: TRBD1
CDR3nt: TGCGCCAGCAGCCAAGAACAGGGGCAATATCAGCCCCAGCATTTT
CDR3aa: CASSQEQGQYQPQHF

j_gene: TRBJ2-5
abundance: -
v_gene: TRBV6-6
d_gene: -
CDR3nt: TGTGCCAGCAGTTACTCGGGGCATAAAGAGACCCAGTACTTC
CDR3aa: CASSYSGHKETQYF

j_gene: TRBJ2-1
abundance: -
v_gene: TRBV5-1
d_gene: -
CDR3nt: TGCGCCAGCAGCGCAGGACAAAGCTCCTACAATGAGCAGTTCTTC
CDR3aa: CASSAGQSSYNEQFF

j_gene: TRBJ2-7
abundance: -
v_gene: TRBV4-1
d_gene: TRBD1
CDR3nt: TGCGCCAGCAGCCAAGGCGACAGGGGGCGGAGCGAGCAGTACTTC
CDR3aa: CASSQGDRGRSEQYF

j_gene: TRBJ1-3
abundance: -
v_gene: TRBV6-6
d_gene: -
CDR3nt: TGTGCCAGCAGTTACAGGCAGGGTGCTGGAAACACCATATATTTT
CDR3aa: CASSYRQGAGNTIYF

j_gene: TRBJ2-3
abundance: -
v_gene: TRBV4-1
d_gene: TRBD2
CDR3nt: TGCGCCAGCAGCCCATGGACTAGCGGTTACACAGATACGCAGTATTTT
CDR3aa: CASSPWTSGYTDTQYF

j_gene: TRBJ2-7
abundance: -
v_gene: TRBV5-1
d_gene: TRBD2
CDR3nt: TGCGCCAGCAGCACCGGGGGGGCCGAGCAGTACTTC
CDR3aa: CASSTGGAEQYF

j_gene: TRBJ1-2
abundance: -
v_gene: TRBV9
d_gene: -
CDR3nt: TGTGCCAGCAGCGTCGGAGGGGAGTCCTATGGCTACACCTTC
CDR3aa: CASSVGGESYGYTF

j_gene: TRBJ2-7
abundance: few
v_gene: TRBV30
d_gene: -
CDR3nt: TGTGCCTGGAGTCCGGATAGCGGCCACGAGCAGTACTTC
CDR3aa: CAWSPDSGHEQYF

j_gene: TRBJ1-1
abundance: -
v_gene: TRBV29-1
d_gene: -
CDR3nt: TGCAGCGTTGAGAAGGGTCAGAACACTGAAGCTTTCTTT
CDR3aa: CSVEKGQNTEAFF

j_gene: TRBJ1-2
abundance: -
v_gene: TRBV4-3
d_gene: -
CDR3nt: TGCGCCAGCAGTGGAAGCCCCCTAGGGTATGGCTACACCTTC
CDR3aa: CASSGSPLGYGYTF

j_gene: TRBJ2-3
abundance: -
v_gene: TRBV2
d_gene: -
CDR3nt: TGTGCCACCGGCCGGGGGGCAGTCATGACAGATACGCAGTATTTT
CDR3aa: CATGRGAVMTDTQYF

j_gene: TRBJ1-3
abundance: -
v_gene: TRBV12-3/TRBV12-4
d_gene: -
CDR3nt: TGTGCCAGCATCTCAGATGGAAACACCATATATTTT
CDR3aa: CASISDGNTIYF

j_gene: TRBJ2-1
abundance: -
v_gene: TRBV7-2
d_gene: -
CDR3nt: TGTGCCAGCAACCTATACAATGAGCAGTTCTTC
CDR3aa: CASNLYNEQFF